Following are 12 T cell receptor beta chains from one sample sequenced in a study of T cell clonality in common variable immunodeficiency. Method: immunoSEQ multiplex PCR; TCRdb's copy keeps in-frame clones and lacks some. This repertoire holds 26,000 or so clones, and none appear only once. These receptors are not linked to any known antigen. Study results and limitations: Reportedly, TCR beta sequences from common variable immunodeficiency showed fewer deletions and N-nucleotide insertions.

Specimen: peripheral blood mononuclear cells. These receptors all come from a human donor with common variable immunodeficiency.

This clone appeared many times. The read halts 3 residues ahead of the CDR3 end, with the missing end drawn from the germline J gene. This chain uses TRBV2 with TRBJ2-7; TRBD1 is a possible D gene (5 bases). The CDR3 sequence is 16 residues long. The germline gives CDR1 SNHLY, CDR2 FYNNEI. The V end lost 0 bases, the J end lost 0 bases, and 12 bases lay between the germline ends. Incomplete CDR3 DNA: TGTGCCAGCAGTGAAGCGGGTAGGGGAACCTCCTACGAG. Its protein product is CASSEAGRGTSYE. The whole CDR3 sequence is CASSEAGRGTSYEQYF.

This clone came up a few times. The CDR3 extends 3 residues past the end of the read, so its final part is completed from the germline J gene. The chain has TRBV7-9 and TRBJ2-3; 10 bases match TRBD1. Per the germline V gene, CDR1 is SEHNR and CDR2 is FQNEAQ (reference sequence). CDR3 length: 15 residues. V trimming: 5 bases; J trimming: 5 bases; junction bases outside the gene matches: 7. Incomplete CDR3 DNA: TGTGCCAGCAGCCCCCGGGACAGGGGTCGAGATACG. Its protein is CASSPRDRGRDT. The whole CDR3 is CASSPRDRGRDTQYF.

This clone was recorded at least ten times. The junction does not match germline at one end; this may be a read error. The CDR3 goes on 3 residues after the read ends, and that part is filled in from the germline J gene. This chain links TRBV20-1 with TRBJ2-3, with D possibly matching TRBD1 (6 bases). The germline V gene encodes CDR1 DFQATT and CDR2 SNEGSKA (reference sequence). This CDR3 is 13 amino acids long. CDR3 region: CSARQASSETQYF. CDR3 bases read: TGCAGTGCGCGACAGGCCTCTTCAGAAACG.

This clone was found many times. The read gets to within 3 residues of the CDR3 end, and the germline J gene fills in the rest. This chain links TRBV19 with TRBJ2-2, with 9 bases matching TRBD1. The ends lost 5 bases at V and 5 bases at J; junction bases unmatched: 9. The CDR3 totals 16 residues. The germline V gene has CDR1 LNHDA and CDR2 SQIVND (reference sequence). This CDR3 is CASSRQGQGRTGELFF. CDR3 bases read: TGTGCCAGTAGTCGGCAGGGACAGGGACGTACCGGGGAG.

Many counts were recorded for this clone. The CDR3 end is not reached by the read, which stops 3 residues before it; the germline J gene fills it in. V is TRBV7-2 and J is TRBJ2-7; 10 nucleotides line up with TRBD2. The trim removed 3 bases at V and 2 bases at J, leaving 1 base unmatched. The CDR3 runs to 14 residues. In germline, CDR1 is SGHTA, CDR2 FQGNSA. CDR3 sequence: CASSLSGGAYEQYF. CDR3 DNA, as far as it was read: TGTGCCAGCAGCTTGAGCGGGGGGGCCTACGAG. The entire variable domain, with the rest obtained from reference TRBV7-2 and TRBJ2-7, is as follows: GAGVSQSPSNKVTEKGKDVELRCDPISGHTALYWYRQSLGQGLEFLIYFQGNSAPDKSGLPSDRFSAERTGGSVSTLTIQRTQQEDSAVYLCASSLSGGAYEQYFGPGTRLTVT.

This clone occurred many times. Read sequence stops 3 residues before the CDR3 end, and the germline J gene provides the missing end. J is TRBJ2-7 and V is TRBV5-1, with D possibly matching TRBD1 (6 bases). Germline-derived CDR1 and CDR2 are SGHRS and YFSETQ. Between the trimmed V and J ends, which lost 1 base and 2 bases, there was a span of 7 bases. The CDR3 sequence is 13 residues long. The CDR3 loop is CASSLTGTYEQYF. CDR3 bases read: TGCGCCAGCAGCTTGACAGGGACCTACGAG. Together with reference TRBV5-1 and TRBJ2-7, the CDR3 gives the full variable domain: KAGVTQTPRYLIKTRGQQVTLSCSPISGHRSVSWYQQTPGQGLQFLFEYFSETQRNKGNFPGRFSGRQFSNSRSEMNVSTLELGDSALYLCASSLTGTYEQYFGPGTRLTVT.

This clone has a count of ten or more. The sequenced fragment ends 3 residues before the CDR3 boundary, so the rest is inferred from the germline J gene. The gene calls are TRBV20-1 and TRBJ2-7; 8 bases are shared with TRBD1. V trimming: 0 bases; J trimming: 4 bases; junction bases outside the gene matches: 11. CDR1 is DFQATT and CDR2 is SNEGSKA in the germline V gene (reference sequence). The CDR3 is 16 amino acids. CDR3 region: CSARDRRTGWWYEQYF. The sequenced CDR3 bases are TGCAGTGCTAGAGATAGGAGGACAGGGTGGTGGTACGAG.

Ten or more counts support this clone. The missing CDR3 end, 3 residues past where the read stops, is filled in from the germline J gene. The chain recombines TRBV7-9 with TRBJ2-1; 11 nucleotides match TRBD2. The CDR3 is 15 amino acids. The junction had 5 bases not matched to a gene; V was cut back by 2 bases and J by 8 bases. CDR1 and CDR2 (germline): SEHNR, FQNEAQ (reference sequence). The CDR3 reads CASSLSLAGGYEQFF. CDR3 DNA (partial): TGTGCCAGCAGCTTAAGCCTAGCGGGGGGCTATGAG.

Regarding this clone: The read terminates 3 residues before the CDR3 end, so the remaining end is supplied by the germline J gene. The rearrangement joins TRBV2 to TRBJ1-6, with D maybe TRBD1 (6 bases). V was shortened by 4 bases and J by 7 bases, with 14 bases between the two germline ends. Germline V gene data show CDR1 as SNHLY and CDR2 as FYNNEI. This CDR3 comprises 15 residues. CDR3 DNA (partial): TGTGCCAGCAGTGTGCGGACAGCTCAGAATTCACCC. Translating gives CASSVRTAQNSP. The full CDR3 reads CASSVRTAQNSPLHF.

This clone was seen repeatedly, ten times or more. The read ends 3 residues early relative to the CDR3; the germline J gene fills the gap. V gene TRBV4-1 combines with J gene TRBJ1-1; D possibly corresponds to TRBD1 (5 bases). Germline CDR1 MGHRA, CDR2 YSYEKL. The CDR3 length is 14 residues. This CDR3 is CASSQDEGTWEAFF. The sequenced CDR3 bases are TGCGCCAGCAGCCAAGATGAAGGGACTTGGGAA.

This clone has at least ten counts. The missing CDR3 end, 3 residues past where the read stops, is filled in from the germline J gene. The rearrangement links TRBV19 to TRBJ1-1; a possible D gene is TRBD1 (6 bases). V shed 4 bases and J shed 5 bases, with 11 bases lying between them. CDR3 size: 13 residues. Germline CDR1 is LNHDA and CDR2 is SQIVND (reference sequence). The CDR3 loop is CASSRTARTEAFF. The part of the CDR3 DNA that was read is TGTGCCAGTAGTAGGACAGCGAGGACTGAA.

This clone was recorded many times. CDR3 sequence reads: CASRQGPYEQYF. The CDR3 DNA, read in part, is TGTGCCAGCAGACAGGGCCCCTACGAG. The chain recombines TRBV19 with TRBJ2-7; 7 bases map to TRBD1. The missing CDR3 end, 3 residues past where the read stops, is filled in from the germline J gene. Germline V gene data show CDR1 as LNHDA and CDR2 as SQIVND (reference sequence). J gave up 2 bases and V 9 bases, and 4 bases lay outside the gene matches. This CDR3 is built from 12 residues.